A single sample gave rise to the 23 T cell receptor beta chains below, sequenced in a study of T cells in Graves' hyperthyroidism and ophthalmopathy. Amplified TCR beta CDR3 regions derived from RNA transcripts. HTBI primers were the set used in a first-round RT-PCR of the TCR CDR3. TCRdb reprocessed the multiplex PCR reads via MiXCR and lists one record per CDR3 protein. The sample records some 620,000 distinct CDR3 sequences, around 16% being singletons. The sample taken for sequencing was blood. These receptors all come from a woman aged 25 to 39 with Graves' hyperthyroidism.

With regard to this clonotype: A much larger clone lies one base from this, so it may be a read error. CDR3 residues: CASSRQGSVNEQYF. CDR3 nucleotides: TGTGCCAGCAGTCGGCAGGGGAGTGTGAATGAGCAGTACTTC. The chain recombines TRBV6-1 with TRBJ2-7, with a possible D match to TRBD1 (6 bases). Trimming pared 5 bases from V and 7 bases from J, leaving 18 bases between. In germline, CDR1 is MNHNS, CDR2 SASEGT. CDR3 size: 14 residues.

The table lists this clonotype with many counts. The rearrangement uses TRBV2 and TRBJ1-2, with D tentatively TRBD1 (6 bases). This CDR3 spans 15 amino acids. Per germline, CDR1 SNHLY and CDR2 FYNNEI. Trimming removed 1 base from V and 7 bases from J, with 16 bases in between. The CDR3 protein is CASSEVWGQYGGYTF. DNA of the CDR3: TGTGCCAGCAGTGAAGTCTGGGGGCAGTACGGTGGCTACACCTTC.

The J gene is TRBJ2-1, the V gene TRBV20-1, with TRBD2 matching 8 bases. The length of the CDR3 is 14 residues. V gave up 0 bases and J gave up 7 bases; unmatched junction bases: 5. Germline V gives CDR1 DFQATT, CDR2 SNEGSKA (reference sequence). DNA for the CDR3: TGCAGTGCTAGAGATCCGGGAGGGCCTAATGAGCAGTTCTTC. It is translated as CSARDPGGPNEQFF.

V gene TRBV7-9 combines with J gene TRBJ1-6, with D tentatively TRBD1 (5 bases). CDR1 is SEHNR and CDR2 is FQNEAQ in the germline V gene (reference sequence). This CDR3 is 15 amino acids long. Trimming left V 2 bases short and J 9 bases short, with 14 bases between. Here the CDR3 reads CASSLLRTGGSPLHF. In nucleotides, the CDR3 is TGTGCCAGCAGCTTATTAAGAACAGGAGGTTCACCCCTCCACTTT.

As DNA, the CDR3 is TGTGCCAGCAGCCAACAACCGTATTTTGGCTCTGGGGCCAACGTCCTGACTTTC. This codes for CASSQQPYFGSGANVLTF. The rearrangement uses TRBV14 and TRBJ2-6; D call uncertain. Trimming took off 2 bases at V and 0 bases at J, with 14 bases between the two ends. This CDR3 is built from 18 residues. CDR1 is SGHDN, CDR2 FVKESK, per germline.

This clonotype was counted between two and nine times. This chain uses TRBV9 with TRBJ2-1; D not certain. The CDR3 extends over 14 amino acids. Germline V lookup: CDR1 SGDLS, CDR2 YYNGEE. V lost 0 bases and J lost 9, with 13 bases in between. The CDR3 sequence: CASSVVSESPEQFF. The CDR3 coding sequence is TGTGCCAGCAGCGTAGTGTCTGAGTCACCTGAGCAGTTCTTC. The whole variable domain, remainder taken from reference TRBV9 and TRBJ2-1, is DSGVTQTPKHLITATGQRVTLRCSPRSGDLSVYWYQQSLDQGLQFLIQYYNGEERAKGNILERFSAQQFPDLHSELNLSSLELGDSALYFCASSVVSESPEQFFGPGTRLTVL.

The chain carries TRBV3-1 and TRBJ2-7; a weak D match, TRBD2 (5 bases). In germline, CDR1 is LGHDT, CDR2 YNNKEL (reference sequence). Trimming took 2 bases from V and 1 from J, leaving 18 bases between them. The length of the CDR3 is 17 residues. The CDR3 spells CASSQRSSGIGSYEQYF. As DNA, the CDR3 is TGTGCCAGCAGCCAAAGGTCTTCGGGAATAGGGTCCTACGAGCAGTACTTC.

Many counts were recorded for this clonotype. This rearrangement joins TRBV2 to TRBJ2-1; D is tentatively TRBD1 or TRBD2 (6 bases each). Trimming took off 8 bases at V and 3 bases at J, with 17 bases between the two ends. The V gene's germline CDR1 is SNHLY and CDR2 FYNNEI. The CDR3 is made up of 15 amino acids. The CDR3 DNA follows: TGTGCCAGCCCGACTGCGGGACATGTCTACAATGAGCAGTTCTTC. This gives the protein CASPTAGHVYNEQFF.

This clonotype was detected many times. The J gene is TRBJ1-2, the V gene TRBV11-3, with D unresolved. The CDR3 length is 14 residues. Germline lookup yields CDR1 SGHNT and CDR2 YENEEA. With 1 base removed from V and 2 bases from J, the gap between germline ends came to 8 bases. CDR3 sequence: CASSLGRANYGYTF. The CDR3 nucleotides read TGTGCCAGCAGCTTAGGTAGGGCGAACTATGGCTACACCTTC.

This clonotype appeared many times. The DNA for the CDR3 is TGTGCCAGCTCAACGACAAAAGGGGAGACTGAAGCTTTCTTT. Its translation: CASSTTKGETEAFF. The rearrangement links TRBV18 to TRBJ1-1, with D possibly being TRBD1 (5 bases). Germline loops: CDR1 KGHSH, CDR2 LQKENI. Trimming took 5 bases from V and 5 from J, leaving 15 bases between them. CDR3 length equals 14 residues.

Regarding this clonotype: Given a much more abundant clone one base away, this may be a read error. The V gene is TRBV6-4, the J gene TRBJ2-2, with 9 bases matching TRBD1. With V trimmed by 6 bases and J by 3 bases, 2 bases remained unmatched. Germline-derived CDR1 and CDR2 are MRHNA and SNTAGT. The CDR3 has 14 residues. In DNA form, the CDR3 reads TGTGCCAGCAGGCGACAGGGGGACACCGGGGAGCTGTTTTTT. Translating it yields CASRRQGDTGELFF.

This clonotype was counted at least ten times. J is TRBJ1-5 and V is TRBV6-1, with 7 positions matching TRBD1. Germline V gene sequence: CDR1 MNHNS, CDR2 SASEGT. This CDR3 comprises 13 residues. The V and J ends lost 6 bases and 6 bases, in that order; junction bases with no gene match: 5. The CDR3 DNA follows: TGTGCCAGCAGACAGGGGCCGGGTCAGCCCCAGCATTTT. Translating it yields CASRQGPGQPQHF.

As to this clonotype: Since the CDR3 does not end with the conserved phenylalanine or tryptophan, this likely comes from a read error. The chain recombines TRBV19 with TRBJ1-1; tentative D call: TRBD1 (5 bases). The CDR3 spans 14 residues. V lost 5 bases and J 1 base, leaving 11 bases between the germline ends. Germline V gene data show CDR1 as LNHDA and CDR2 as SQIVND (reference sequence). The CDR3 DNA is TGTGCCAGTAGTCCTACGACAGAGAACACTGAAGCTTTCCTT. Translated, it gives CASSPTTENTEAFL.

This clonotype was counted at least ten times. This chain links TRBV7-8 with TRBJ2-3; 13 bases align to TRBD2. V lost 4 bases and J lost 4; bases outside the gene matches: 5. CDR3 length equals 16 residues. Germline-derived CDR1 and CDR2 are SGHVS and FQNEAQ. The DNA for the CDR3 is TGTGCCAGCAGCTCTGGACTAGCGGGAGTATCAGATACGCAGTATTTT. Translation: CASSSGLAGVSDTQYF.

The CDR3, as DNA: TGCAGCGTCGTCTACTCTGGGGCCAACGTCCTGACTTTC. Translating it yields CSVVYSGANVLTF. This chain joins TRBV29-1 and TRBJ2-6; D unresolved. Germline CDR1 SQVTM, CDR2 ANQGSEA. V dropped 6 bases and J dropped 0 bases, with 6 bases sitting between them. The CDR3 is 13 residues long.

This clonotype was picked up a small number of times. V gene TRBV15 combines with J gene TRBJ2-3; TRBD1 or TRBD2 may be the D gene (5 bases each). V lost 2 bases and J lost 1, with 10 bases in between. This CDR3 contains 15 residues. CDR1 is LNHNV, CDR2 YYDKDF, per germline (reference sequence). This CDR3 is CATSRRRGGTDTQYF. The DNA of the CDR3 is TGTGCCACCAGCAGAAGGCGAGGGGGCACAGATACGCAGTATTTT.

This clonotype was seen many times. The rearrangement links TRBV28 to TRBJ2-1; D tentatively reads TRBD1 or TRBD2 (6 bases each). V was trimmed by 6 bases and J by 1 base, leaving 13 bases between them. Per the germline V gene, CDR1 is MDHEN and CDR2 is SYDVKM. This CDR3 has 15 residues. Here the CDR3 reads CASRGGGLSYNEQFF. Written as DNA, the CDR3 is TGTGCCAGCAGGGGTGGGGGGCTGTCCTACAATGAGCAGTTCTTC.

This chain connects TRBV30 to TRBJ2-2, with D possibly TRBD2 on 6 matching bases. The germline V gene has CDR1 GTSNPN and CDR2 SVGIG (reference sequence). There are 13 residues in the CDR3. Trimming cost V 5 bases and J 2 bases, with 9 bases left between them. In DNA, the CDR3 is TGTGCCTGGGCGGGACTCAACACCGGGGAGCTGTTTTTT. This sequence encodes CAWAGLNTGELFF.

This clonotype was seen at least ten times. This chain links TRBV5-6 with TRBJ1-1; 8 bases are a match to TRBD1. CDR1 is SGHDT and CDR2 is YYEEEE in the germline V gene. CDR3 length: 14 residues. J lost 7 bases, V lost 3 bases, and 8 bases had no gene match. This chain's CDR3 is CASSSTGVKVEAFF. CDR3 nucleotide sequence: TGTGCCAGCAGCTCGACAGGGGTGAAAGTTGAAGCTTTCTTT.

With regard to this clonotype: The junction does not match germline at one end; this may be a read error. The V call is TRBV6-2 or TRBV6-3, the J call TRBJ2-1; maybe TRBD1 (5 bases). CDR3 size: 15 residues. Germline loops: CDR1 MNHEY, CDR2 SVGEGT. CDR3 DNA sequence: TGTGCCTGCAGTACAGCTAGGGGTTACTACAATGAGCGGTTCTTC. Its protein is CACSTARGYYNERFF.

This clonotype has only a few counts. V and J are TRBV5-5 and TRBJ2-1; unclear D gene. The CDR3 sequence is 15 residues long. Trimming left V 4 bases short and J 0 bases short, with 11 bases between. The germline V gene has CDR1 SGHKS and CDR2 YYEKEE (reference sequence). The CDR3 coding sequence is TGTGCCAGCAGCCCCTATCCCAGCTCCTACAATGAGCAGTTCTTC. It specifies CASSPYPSSYNEQFF.

In this sample, this clonotype turned up many times. The chain carries TRBV3-1 and TRBJ1-2; D ambiguous. The CDR3 covers 15 residues. The V end lost 1 base, the J end lost 7 bases, and 16 bases lay between the germline ends. Germline CDR1 is LGHDT and CDR2 is YNNKEL (reference sequence). CDR3 region: CASSQAPGYGGGYTF. The CDR3 DNA sequence: TGTGCCAGCAGCCAAGCCCCGGGTTACGGCGGTGGCTACACCTTC.

This chain's CDR3 is CASSLWMGGETQYF. In DNA form, the CDR3 reads TGCGCCAGCAGCCTCTGGATGGGTGGGGAGACCCAGTACTTC. The chain carries TRBV4-3 and TRBJ2-5, with D unclear. V was trimmed by 4 bases and J by 5 bases, leaving 14 bases between them. Germline CDR1 is LGHNA and CDR2 is YSLEER. This CDR3 region has 14 residues.